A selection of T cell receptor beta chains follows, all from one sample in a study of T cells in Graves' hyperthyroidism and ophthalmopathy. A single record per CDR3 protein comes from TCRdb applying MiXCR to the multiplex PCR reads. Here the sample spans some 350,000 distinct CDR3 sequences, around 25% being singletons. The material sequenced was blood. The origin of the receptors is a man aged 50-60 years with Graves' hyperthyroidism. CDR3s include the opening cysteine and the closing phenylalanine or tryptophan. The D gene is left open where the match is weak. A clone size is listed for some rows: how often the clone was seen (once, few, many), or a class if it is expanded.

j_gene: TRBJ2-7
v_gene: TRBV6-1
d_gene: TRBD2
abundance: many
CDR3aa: CASRGTSGTPTYEQYF
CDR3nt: TGTGCCAGCAGGGGCACTAGCGGGACGCCCACCTACGAGCAGTACTTC

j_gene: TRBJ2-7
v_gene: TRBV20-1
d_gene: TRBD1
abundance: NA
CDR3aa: CSASPTGASYEQYF
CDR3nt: TGCAGTGCTAGTCCCACAGGGGCTTCCTACGAGCAGTACTTC

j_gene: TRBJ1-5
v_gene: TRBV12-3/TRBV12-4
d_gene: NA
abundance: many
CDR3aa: CASSLRGGNQPQHF
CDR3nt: TGTGCCAGCAGTTTGCGGGGGGGAAATCAGCCCCAGCATTTT

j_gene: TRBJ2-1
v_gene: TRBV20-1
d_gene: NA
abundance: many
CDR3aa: CSARDVASSYNEQFF
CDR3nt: TGCAGTGCTAGAGATGTAGCGAGCTCCTACAATGAGCAGTTCTTC

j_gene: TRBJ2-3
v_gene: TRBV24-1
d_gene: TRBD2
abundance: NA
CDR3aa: CATSDLGAGGPDTQYF
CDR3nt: TGTGCCACCAGTGATTTAGGTGCGGGAGGGCCGGATACGCAGTATTTT

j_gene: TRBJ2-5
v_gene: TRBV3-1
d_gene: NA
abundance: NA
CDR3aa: CASSQVGLTGGSQETQYF
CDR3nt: TGTGCCAGCAGCCAAGTGGGGTTGACGGGCGGTTCACAAGAGACCCAGTACTTC

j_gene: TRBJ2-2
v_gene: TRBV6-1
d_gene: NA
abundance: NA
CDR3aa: CASRRTGTRHTGELFF
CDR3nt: TGTGCCAGCAGAAGGACCGGGACCCGACACACCGGGGAGCTGTTTTTT

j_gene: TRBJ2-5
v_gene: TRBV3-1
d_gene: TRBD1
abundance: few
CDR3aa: CASSLRDRGKTQYF
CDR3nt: TGTGCCAGCAGCCTCCGGGACAGGGGAAAGACCCAGTACTTC

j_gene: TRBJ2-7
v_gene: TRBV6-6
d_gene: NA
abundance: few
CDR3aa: CASSYSIDEQYF
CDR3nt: TGTGCCAGCAGTTACTCCATTGACGAGCAGTACTTC

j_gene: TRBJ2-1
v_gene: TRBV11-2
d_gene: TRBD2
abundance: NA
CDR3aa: CAISTSGIQFF
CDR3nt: TGTGCCATTTCGACTAGCGGAATACAGTTCTTC

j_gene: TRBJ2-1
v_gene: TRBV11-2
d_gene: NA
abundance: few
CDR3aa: CASSFSGPLNEQFF
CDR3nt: TGTGCCAGCAGTTTCTCCGGGCCACTCAATGAGCAGTTCTTC

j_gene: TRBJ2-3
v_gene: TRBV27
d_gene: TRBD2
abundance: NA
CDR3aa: CASSNPGLAGTDTQYF
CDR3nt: TGTGCCAGCAGTAACCCGGGACTAGCGGGAACAGATACGCAGTATTTT

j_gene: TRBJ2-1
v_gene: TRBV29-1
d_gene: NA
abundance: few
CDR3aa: CSVGIAGEQFF
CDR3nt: TGCAGCGTTGGGATTGCGGGAGAGCAGTTCTTC

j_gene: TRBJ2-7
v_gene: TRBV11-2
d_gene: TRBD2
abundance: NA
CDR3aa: CASSLGGSGSYEQYF
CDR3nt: TGTGCCAGCAGCTTAGGGGGTAGCGGGAGCTACGAGCAGTACTTC

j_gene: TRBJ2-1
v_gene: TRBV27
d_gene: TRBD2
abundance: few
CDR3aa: CASSPRTSGSSNEQFF
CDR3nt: TGTGCCAGCAGTCCTAGGACTAGCGGGAGTTCAAATGAGCAGTTCTTC

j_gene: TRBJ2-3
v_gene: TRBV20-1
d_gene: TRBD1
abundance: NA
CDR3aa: CSARGGQGATDTQYF
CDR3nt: TGCAGTGCTAGAGGGGGACAGGGGGCGACAGATACGCAGTATTTT

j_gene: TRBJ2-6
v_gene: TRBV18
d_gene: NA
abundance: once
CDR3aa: CASSSAGGANVLTF
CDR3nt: TGTGCCAGCTCAAGTGCCGGTGGGGCCAACGTCCTGACTTTC

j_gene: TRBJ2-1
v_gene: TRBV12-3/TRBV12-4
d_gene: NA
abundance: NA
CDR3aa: CASSPSLAPFF
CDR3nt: TGTGCCAGCAGCCCCTCCCTAGCCCCGTTCTTC

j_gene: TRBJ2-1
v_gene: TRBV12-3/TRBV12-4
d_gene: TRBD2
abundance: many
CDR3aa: CASSLASGPISYNEQFF
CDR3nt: TGTGCCAGCAGTTTAGCTAGCGGGCCAATCTCCTACAATGAGCAGTTCTTC

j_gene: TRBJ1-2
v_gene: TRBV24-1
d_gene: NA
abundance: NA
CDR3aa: CAASDFTGNYGYTF
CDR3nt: TGTGCCGCCAGTGATTTTACAGGGAACTATGGCTACACCTTC

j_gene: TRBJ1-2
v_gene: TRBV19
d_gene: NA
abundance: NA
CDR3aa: CASSIGLGLPNYGYTF
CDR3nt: TGTGCCAGTAGTATAGGTTTGGGACTCCCGAACTATGGCTACACCTTC

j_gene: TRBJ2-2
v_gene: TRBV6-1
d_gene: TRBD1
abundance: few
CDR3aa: CASSKDRDKELFF
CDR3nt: TGTGCCAGCAGCAAGGACAGGGACAAGGAGCTGTTTTTT

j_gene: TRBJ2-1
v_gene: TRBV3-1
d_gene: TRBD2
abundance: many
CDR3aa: CASGVGLAVWYEQFF
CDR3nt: TGTGCCAGCGGGGTAGGGCTAGCGGTCTGGTATGAGCAGTTCTTC

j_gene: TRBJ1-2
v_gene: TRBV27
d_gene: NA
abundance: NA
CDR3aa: CASSFSSGGGYTF
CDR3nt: TGTGCCAGCAGTTTCTCGTCGGGAGGTGGCTACACCTTC

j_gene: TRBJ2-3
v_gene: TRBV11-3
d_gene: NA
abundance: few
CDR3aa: CASSLASLLTDTQYF
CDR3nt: TGTGCCAGCAGCTTAGCTTCCCTCCTCACAGATACGCAGTATTTT

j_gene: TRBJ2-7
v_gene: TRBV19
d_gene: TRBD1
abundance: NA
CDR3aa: CASSMTGENYEQYF
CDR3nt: TGTGCCAGTAGTATGACAGGGGAAAACTACGAGCAGTACTTC

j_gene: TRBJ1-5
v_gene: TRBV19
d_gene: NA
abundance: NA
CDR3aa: CASSIQKGNQPQHF
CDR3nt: TGTGCCAGTAGTATACAAAAAGGCAATCAGCCCCAGCATTTT

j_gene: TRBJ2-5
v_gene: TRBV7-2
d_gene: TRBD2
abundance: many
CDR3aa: CASSLALREVVETQYF
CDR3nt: TGTGCCAGCAGCTTAGCGTTGCGGGAGGTTGTAGAGACCCAGTACTTC

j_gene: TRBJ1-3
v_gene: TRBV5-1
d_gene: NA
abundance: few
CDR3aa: CASSLGGDGHSGNTIYF
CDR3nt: TGCGCCAGCAGCTTGGGAGGGGACGGGCACTCTGGAAACACCATATATTTT

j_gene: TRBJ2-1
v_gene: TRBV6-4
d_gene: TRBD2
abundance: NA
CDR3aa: CASSGSTSGSAEQFF
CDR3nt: TGTGCCAGCAGTGGTTCGACTAGCGGGAGCGCTGAGCAGTTCTTC

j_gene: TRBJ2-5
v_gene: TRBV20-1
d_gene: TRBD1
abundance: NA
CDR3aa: CSATQTGRFGTQYF
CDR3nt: TGCAGTGCTACCCAGACAGGGCGGTTTGGGACCCAGTACTTC

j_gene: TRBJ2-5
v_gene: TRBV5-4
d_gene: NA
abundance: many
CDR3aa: CASSLDSGQETQYF
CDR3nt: TGTGCCAGCAGCTTGGATTCCGGACAAGAGACCCAGTACTTC

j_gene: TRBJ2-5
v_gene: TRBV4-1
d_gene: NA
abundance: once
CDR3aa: CASSQDGGYKETQYF
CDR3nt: TGCGCCAGCAGCCAAGATGGGGGATACAAGGAGACCCAGTACTTC

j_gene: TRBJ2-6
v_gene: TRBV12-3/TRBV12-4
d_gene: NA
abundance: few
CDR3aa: CASSLRQPGANVLTF
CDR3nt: TGTGCCAGCAGTTTACGTCAGCCTGGGGCCAACGTCCTGACTTTC

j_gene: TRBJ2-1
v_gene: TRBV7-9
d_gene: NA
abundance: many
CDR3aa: CASSLASSLFNEQFF
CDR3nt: TGTGCCAGCAGCTTGGCGTCCTCCCTCTTTAATGAGCAGTTCTTC

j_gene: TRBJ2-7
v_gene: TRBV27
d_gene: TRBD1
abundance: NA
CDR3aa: CASSLLGQGGDEQYF
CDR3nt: TGTGCCAGCAGTTTATTGGGACAGGGGGGCGACGAGCAGTACTTC

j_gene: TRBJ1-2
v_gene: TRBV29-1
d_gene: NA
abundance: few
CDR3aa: CSVVRRYGYTF
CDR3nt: TGCAGCGTTGTCAGGCGGTATGGCTACACCTTC

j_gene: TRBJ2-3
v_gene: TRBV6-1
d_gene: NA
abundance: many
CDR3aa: CASSYLRGEQYF
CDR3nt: TGTGCCAGCAGTTATCTCAGGGGTGAGCAGTATTTT

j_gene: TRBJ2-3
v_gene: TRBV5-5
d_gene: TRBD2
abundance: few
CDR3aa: CASSFGLAGSMYTQYF
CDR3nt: TGTGCCAGCAGCTTTGGCCTAGCGGGTTCGATGTATACGCAGTATTTT

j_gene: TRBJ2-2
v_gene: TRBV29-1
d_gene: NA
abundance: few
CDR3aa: CSVGTTGELFF
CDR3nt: TGCAGCGTTGGGACCACCGGGGAGCTGTTTTTT

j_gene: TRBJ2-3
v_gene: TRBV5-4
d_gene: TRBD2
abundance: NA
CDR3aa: CASSFSGRTTDTQYF
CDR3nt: TGTGCCAGCAGCTTTAGCGGGAGAACCACAGATACGCAGTATTTT

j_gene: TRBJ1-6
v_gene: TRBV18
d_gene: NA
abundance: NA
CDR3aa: CASSPQTSYNSPLHF
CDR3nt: TGTGCCAGCTCACCCCAGACCTCCTATAATTCACCCCTCCACTTT